The 2 T cell receptor beta chains below were found in one sample sequenced in a study of T cells after yellow fever vaccination. One entry per CDR3 protein, called by TCRdb with MiXCR from the 5' RACE reads. The table has hundreds of thousands of distinct CDR3 sequences, less than 4.5% seen once; the top ten hold about 25%. This specimen was PBMCs, taken on the day of the yellow fever booster vaccination. These receptors all come from a man aged 18 to 35 who received the YFV17D yellow fever vaccine.

This clonotype was recorded at least ten times. The chain carries TRBV7-2 and TRBJ1-1; D possibly corresponds to TRBD1 (6 bases). V was clipped by 2 bases and J by 2 bases, with 15 bases between them. The germline CDR1 and CDR2 sequences are SGHTA and FQGNSA. The CDR3 loop spans 16 amino acids. The CDR3 region has the DNA TGTGCCAGCAGCTTATTACAGGGACTTAGTAACACTGAAGCTTTCTTT. As protein: CASSLLQGLSNTEAFF.

This clonotype was counted many times. The J gene is TRBJ2-5, the V gene TRBV7-2; TRBD2 aligns across 7 bases. J lost 4 bases, V lost 1 base, and 9 bases had no gene match. The CDR3 runs to 16 residues. Germline V lookup: CDR1 SGHTA, CDR2 FQGNSA. The CDR3 reads CASSLGLSGASETQYF. The CDR3, as DNA: TGTGCCAGCAGCTTAGGGCTCAGCGGGGCCTCAGAGACCCAGTACTTC. The full variable domain, with the rest looked up from reference TRBV7-2 and TRBJ2-5, is GAGVSQSPSNKVTEKGKDVELRCDPISGHTALYWYRQSLGQGLEFLIYFQGNSAPDKSGLPSDRFSAERTGGSVSTLTIQRTQQEDSAVYLCASSLGLSGASETQYFGPGTRLLVL.